The 21 T cell receptor beta chains presented below share a single source sample, sequenced in a study of blood T cell repertoires in COVID-19 (dated by TCRdb to about 2020). Library preparation was by the immunoSEQ multiplex PCR assay. TCRdb limited this immuneACCESS table to in-frame rearrangements with V and J called. A share of clones is missing; checked studies link under half to unresolved V genes, and the rest is unexplained. The sample contains under 150,000 clones, roughly 82% of them found a single time. The top ten clones comprise under 15% of the sample. The sample was peripheral blood. All receptors derive from an elderly man with acute or convalescent COVID-19.

As to this clone: This specimen includes other DNA sequences encoding the same CDR3. J is TRBJ1-5 and V is TRBV30; D is undetermined. This CDR3 is 15 amino acids long. Trimming cost V 0 bases and J 0 bases, with 9 bases left between them. Germline V gives CDR1 GTSNPN, CDR2 SVGIG (reference sequence). DNA of the CDR3: TGTGCCTGGAGTGTAGGCGGAAATAGCAATCAGCCCCAGCATTTT. Its translation: CAWSVGGNSNQPQHF.

In this sample, this clone turned up once. The rearrangement links TRBV2 to TRBJ2-5; D perhaps matches TRBD1 (5 bases). The V gene lost 6 bases and the J gene lost 5 bases, with 13 bases spanning the gap. The CDR3 is made up of 13 amino acids. The germline CDR1 and CDR2 sequences are SNHLY and FYNNEI. CDR3 bases: TGTGCCAGCAGCCCAGGGCTCTCGGAGACCCAGTACTTC. Encoded protein: CASSPGLSETQYF.

This clone was seen a handful of times. CDR3 amino acids: CASSQDTTTNEKLFF. Here the CDR3 DNA reads TGTGCCAGCAGCCAAGATACAACAACTAATGAAAAACTGTTTTTT. The genes are TRBV4-2 and TRBJ1-4; D is uncertain. CDR1 and CDR2 (germline): LGHNA, YNFKEQ. There are 15 residues in the CDR3. V gave up 0 bases and J gave up 0 bases, with 5 bases separating them.

The chain combines TRBV3-1 (or the pseudogene TRBV3-2) with TRBJ1-3; D may be TRBD1 (5 bases). Trimming took 4 bases from V and 1 from J, leaving 11 bases between them. Germline assignment: CDR1 LGHDT and CDR2 YNNKEL (reference sequence). This CDR3 comprises 15 residues. The CDR3 sequence is CASSPYGASGNTIYF. CDR3 in DNA: TGTGCCAGCAGCCCCTATGGGGCTTCTGGAAACACCATATATTTT.

This clone was counted a few times. The chain carries TRBV29-1 and TRBJ2-5, with 9 nucleotides matching TRBD1. The V and J ends lost 2 bases and 2 bases, in that order; junction bases with no gene match: 6. The CDR3 extends over 15 amino acids. Germline CDR1 SQVTM, CDR2 ANQGSEA. In DNA, the CDR3 is TGCAGCGTTGAATCTGGGGACAGGGTACAAGAGACCCAGTACTTC. Translated, it gives CSVESGDRVQETQYF.

This rearrangement joins TRBV12-5 to TRBJ2-1; unclear D gene. This CDR3 is 18 amino acids long. Germline lookup yields CDR1 LGHNT and CDR2 FRNRAP. Trimming took off 1 base at V and 0 bases at J, with 16 bases between the two ends. CDR3 residues: CASGLARGVQSSYNEQFF. The CDR3 bases are TGTGCTAGTGGTTTGGCACGCGGCGTCCAGAGCTCCTACAATGAGCAGTTCTTC.

V and J are TRBV24-1 and TRBJ2-7; TRBD1 is a possible D gene (5 bases). The CDR3 extends over 13 amino acids. V gave up 4 bases and J gave up 2 bases, with 8 bases separating them. Germline values: CDR1 KGHDR, CDR2 SFDVKD. CDR3 loop: CATSDPGTYEQYF. CDR3 nucleotide sequence: TGTGCCACCAGTGACCCAGGGACCTACGAGCAGTACTTC.

The V call is TRBV5-4, the J call TRBJ2-7; 7 bases are shared with TRBD1. The CDR3 has 14 amino acids. V lost 3 bases and J lost 3; bases outside the gene matches: 6. Germline assignment: CDR1 SGHNT and CDR2 YYREEE (reference sequence). This CDR3 is CASSSQGVFYEQYF. CDR3 nucleotides: TGTGCCAGCAGCTCCCAGGGGGTCTTCTACGAGCAGTACTTC. Together with reference TRBV5-4 and TRBJ2-7, the CDR3 gives the full variable domain: ETGVTQSPTHLIKTRGQQVTLRCSSQSGHNTVSWYQQALGQGPQFIFQYYREEENGRGNFPPRFSGLQFPNYSSELNVNALELDDSALYLCASSSQGVFYEQYFGPGTRLTVT.

This clone has a single count. This sequence joins TRBV27 and TRBJ2-3; D not certain. CDR1 and CDR2 (germline): MNHEY, SMNVEV (reference sequence). This CDR3 has 12 amino acids. V shed 3 bases and J shed 2 bases, with 3 bases lying between them. CDR3 residues: CASSFNTDTQYF. CDR3 coding DNA: TGTGCCAGCAGTTTTAACACAGATACGCAGTATTTT.

V and J are TRBV18 and TRBJ1-1; possibly TRBD1 for D (5 bases). CDR3 size: 16 residues. The V end was cut by 1 base, the J end by 3 bases, with 15 bases between. Germline assignment: CDR1 KGHSH and CDR2 LQKENI. The CDR3 protein is CASSPRGGVRDTEAFF. CDR3 DNA sequence: TGTGCCAGCTCACCACGGGGAGGGGTTAGGGACACTGAAGCTTTCTTT.

There are a few counts of this clone. The rearrangement joins TRBV2 to TRBJ1-4, with D possibly being TRBD1 (5 bases). The CDR3 is 16 amino acids. V gave up 5 bases and J gave up 5 bases, with 18 bases separating them. Germline loops: CDR1 SNHLY, CDR2 FYNNEI. This chain's CDR3 is CASSPPYRMGNEKLFF. The CDR3 bases are TGTGCCAGCAGTCCCCCTTACAGGATGGGCAATGAAAAACTGTTTTTT.

J is TRBJ2-5 and V is TRBV7-6; 12 bases map to TRBD1. CDR1 is SGHVS, CDR2 FNYEAQ, per germline. The CDR3 sequence is 16 residues long. After removal of 6 bases from V and 5 bases from J, the junction contained 10 bases not matched to a gene. Here the CDR3 reads CASSQPGQGAWETQYF. The CDR3 region has the DNA TGTGCCAGCAGTCAGCCGGGACAGGGGGCTTGGGAGACCCAGTACTTC. Variable domain in full (rest from reference TRBV7-6 and TRBJ2-5): GAGVSQSPRYKVTKRGQDVALRCDPISGHVSLYWYRQALGQGPEFLTYFNYEAQQDKSGLPNDRFSAERPEGSISTLTIQRTEQRDSAMYRCASSQPGQGAWETQYFGPGTRLLVL.

CDR3 protein: CASSPPQGAVYNEQFF. CDR3 nucleotide sequence: TGTGCCAGCTCACCCCCACAGGGGGCGGTTTACAATGAGCAGTTCTTC. V and J are TRBV18 and TRBJ2-1, with TRBD1 matching over 9 bases. The J segment lost 4 bases and the V segment lost 3 bases, leaving 7 bases of the junction unmatched. The CDR3 totals 16 residues. Germline-derived CDR1 and CDR2 are KGHSH and LQKENI.

The table lists this clone with a few counts. J is TRBJ2-5 and V is TRBV7-2; tentatively, D is TRBD2 (6 bases). This CDR3 spans 17 amino acids. V gave up 1 base and J gave up 2 bases, with 17 bases separating them. The germline V gene has CDR1 SGHTA and CDR2 FQGNSA. In nucleotides, the CDR3 is TGTGCCAGCAGCTTAGTTCGTTATGTGGGGGGACAAGAGACCCAGTACTTC. Residues: CASSLVRYVGGQETQYF.

J is TRBJ2-1 and V is TRBV19; 7 nucleotides agree with TRBD2. Germline V gives CDR1 LNHDA, CDR2 SQIVND (reference sequence). CDR3 length: 14 amino acids. The J segment lost 9 bases and the V segment lost 3 bases, leaving 8 bases of the junction unmatched. As DNA, the CDR3 is TGTGCCAGTAGTATTGGTGGGGGGGGAGCTGAGCAGTTCTTC. It codes for CASSIGGGGAEQFF.

This chain joins TRBV30 and TRBJ2-7, with 8 positions matching TRBD1. V lost 1 base to trimming and J lost 3 bases; unmatched junction nucleotides: 11. Germline CDR1 reads GTSNPN; CDR2 reads SVGIG (reference sequence). The CDR3 is 16 amino acids. For the CDR3, the DNA is TGTGCCTGGAGTGGCCTACCCCGGGGACAGGTCTACGAGCAGTACTTC. Translation: CAWSGLPRGQVYEQYF. Drawing the rest from reference TRBV30 and TRBJ2-7, the complete variable domain is SQTIHQWPATLVQPVGSPLSLECTVEGTSNPNLYWYRQAAGRGLQLLFYSVGIGQISSEVPQNLSASRPQDRQFILSSKKLLLSDSGFYLCAWSGLPRGQVYEQYFGPGTRLTVT.

The DNA for the CDR3 is TGCGCCAGCAGTGCAGGGCCAAACTACAATGAGCAGTTCTTC. Translating it yields CASSAGPNYNEQFF. The rearrangement links TRBV10-2 to TRBJ2-1, with D possibly matching TRBD1 (5 bases). Trimming removed 4 bases from V and 3 bases from J, with 10 bases in between. Germline V gene data show CDR1 as WSHSY and CDR2 as SAAADI. The CDR3 has 14 amino acids.

This clone has just one count. V gene TRBV7-2 combines with J gene TRBJ2-7; a weak D match, TRBD1 (5 bases). Germline lookup yields CDR1 SGHTA and CDR2 FQGNSA. This CDR3 spans 15 amino acids. Trimming took off 3 bases at V and 0 bases at J, with 12 bases between the two ends. The CDR3 DNA follows: TGTGCCAGCAGCTTTTCAGGGTACAGCTCCTACGAGCAGTACTTC. Translating gives CASSFSGYSSYEQYF.

V usage is TRBV7-9 and J usage is TRBJ2-5; D call uncertain. CDR1 is SEHNR and CDR2 is FQNEAQ in the germline V gene (reference sequence). V lost 5 bases and J lost 4, with 8 bases in between. CDR3 length: 12 residues. CDR3 amino acids: CASSRSGETQYF. Here the CDR3 DNA reads TGTGCCAGCAGCCGGAGTGGAGAGACCCAGTACTTC.

The V call is TRBV30, the J call TRBJ2-3; no clear D. The CDR3 is made up of 12 amino acids. The V end was cut by 2 bases, the J end by 3 bases, with 6 bases between. CDR1 is GTSNPN, CDR2 SVGIG, per germline (reference sequence). The CDR3 is CAWSPRTDTQYF. In nucleotides, the CDR3 is TGTGCCTGGAGTCCGAGGACAGATACGCAGTATTTT.

This chain connects TRBV9 to TRBJ2-1; 10 positions agree with TRBD1. V dropped 0 bases and J dropped 7; count of bases not matched to a gene: 7. CDR1 is SGDLS, CDR2 YYNGEE, per germline. This CDR3 region has 16 residues. The CDR3 here is CASSVVGQGWVNEQFF. The CDR3 DNA reads as TGTGCCAGCAGCGTAGTGGGACAGGGGTGGGTGAATGAGCAGTTCTTC.